This T cell receptor beta chain was retrieved from a study of T cells in Graves' hyperthyroidism and ophthalmopathy. Study-level results: Expanded thyroid clonotypes (above 0.001) were mostly also found in blood.

Patients aged 18 to 65 had newly diagnosed hyperthyroidism that had lasted under 2 months. Uncontrolled infections, other autoimmune diseases, pregnancy or lactation led to exclusion of patients. Each diagnosis was grounded in clinical symptoms, serum thyroxine and TRAb, thyroid ultrasound, and orbital computed tomography. RNA transcripts provided the source from which TCR beta CDR3 regions were amplified. TCR CDR3 regions were first amplified by RT-PCR with HTBI primers. TCRdb re-analysed the multiplex PCR reads in MiXCR, keeping a single row per CDR3 protein. The repertoire holds a few hundred thousand distinct CDR3 sequences, with less than 15% as singletons. This CDR3 spans 14 amino acids. The ends lost 2 bases at V and 6 bases at J; junction bases unmatched: 5. Looked up from germline, CDR1 is MNHEY and CDR2 is SMNVEV (reference sequence). In this sample, this clonotype turned up a few times. Its antigen is still unknown.

Sequenced sample: blood. The TCR was taken from a man aged 25-45 years with Graves' hyperthyroidism that later progressed to Graves' ophthalmopathy. V gene TRBV27 combines with J gene TRBJ2-7, with 9 bases lining up with TRBD2. The CDR3 region has the DNA TGTGCCAGCAGTTTAGCGGGGGGGCCCCTCGAGCAGTACTTC. Translating it yields CASSLAGGPLEQYF.